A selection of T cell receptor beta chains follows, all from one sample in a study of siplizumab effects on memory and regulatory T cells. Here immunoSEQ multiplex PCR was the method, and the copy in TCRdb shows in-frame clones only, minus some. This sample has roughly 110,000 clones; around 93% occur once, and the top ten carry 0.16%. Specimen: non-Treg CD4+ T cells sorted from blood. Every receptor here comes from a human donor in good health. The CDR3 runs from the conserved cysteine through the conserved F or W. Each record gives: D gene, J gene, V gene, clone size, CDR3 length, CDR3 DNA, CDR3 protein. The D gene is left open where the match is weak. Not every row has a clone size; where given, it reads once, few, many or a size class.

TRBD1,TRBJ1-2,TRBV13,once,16,TGTGCCAGCAGCTTAAACAGGGGCGTCTCCGGGCGTGGCTACACCTTC,CASSLNRGVSGRGYTF
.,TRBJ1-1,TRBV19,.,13,TGTGCCAGTAGTGGAAGGAGTTACACTGAAGCTTTCTTT,CASSGRSYTEAFF
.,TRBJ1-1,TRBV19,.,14,TGTGCCAGTAGTAACAGGGAGCTTAACACTGAAGCTTTCTTT,CASSNRELNTEAFF
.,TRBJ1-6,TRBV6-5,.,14,TGTGCCAGCATCCGGAGACAGGATAATTCACCCCTCCACTTT,CASIRRQDNSPLHF
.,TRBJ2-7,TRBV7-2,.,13,TGTGCCAGCAGCCAAACGCAGGGATACGAGCAGTACTTC,CASSQTQGYEQYF
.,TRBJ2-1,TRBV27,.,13,TGTGCCAGCAGTGAGGGACGGAACAATGAGCAGTTCTTC,CASSEGRNNEQFF
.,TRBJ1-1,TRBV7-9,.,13,TGTGCCAGCCTAGGGGACCTGAACACTGAAGCTTTCTTT,CASLGDLNTEAFF
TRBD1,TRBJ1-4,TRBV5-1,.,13,TGCGCCAGCAGGGACAGGATGGATGAAAAACTGTTTTTT,CASRDRMDEKLFF
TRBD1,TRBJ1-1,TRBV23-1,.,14,TGCGCCAGCAGTCGAGACAGGGCCCGAATTGAAGCTTTCTTT,CASSRDRARIEAFF
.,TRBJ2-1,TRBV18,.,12,TGTGCCAGCTCACCAGACTCCAATGAGCAGTTCTTC,CASSPDSNEQFF
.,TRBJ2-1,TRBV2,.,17,TGTGCCAGCAGTTACATCCCAGGAGGGGGAACATCCCGGGAGCAGTTCTTC,CASSYIPGGGTSREQFF